This T cell receptor (beta chain) was captured in a study of cytomegalovirus exposure and HLA in healthy donors. Across the study: From donors who were HLA-typed, an early data release held 80 million to 95 million unique TCRs.

Trimming stripped 0 bases from V and 4 bases from J, with 14 bases between. Germline CDR1 reads SGHRS; CDR2 reads YFSETQ. This CDR3 is 16 amino acids long. This clone was found once. It was with 60 Vbeta and 13 Jbeta primers that the PCR ran. Sequenced by immunoSEQ multiplex PCR; TCRdb stores in-frame clones only, minus some. The sample lists approximately 170,000 clones, around 72% seen once, with 6.5% to 9% in the top ten. What was sequenced was PBMCs. The TCR originated in a middle-aged woman in good health and CMV-seropositive. The chain uses TRBV5-1 and TRBJ2-1; maybe TRBD2 (6 bases). In DNA form, the CDR3 reads TGCGCCAGCAGCTTGGATCCGACTGCGGGATACAATGAGCAGTTCTTC. This codes for CASSLDPTAGYNEQFF.